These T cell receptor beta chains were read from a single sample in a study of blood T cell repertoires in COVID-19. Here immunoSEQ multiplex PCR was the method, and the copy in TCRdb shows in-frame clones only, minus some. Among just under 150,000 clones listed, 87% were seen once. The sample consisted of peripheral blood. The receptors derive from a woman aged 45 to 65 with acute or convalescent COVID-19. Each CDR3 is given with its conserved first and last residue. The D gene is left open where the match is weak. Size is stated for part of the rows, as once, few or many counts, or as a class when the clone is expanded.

CDR3 protein: CASRLQGGGNTIYF
CDR3 DNA: TGTGCCAGCAGGTTACAGGGTGGTGGAAACACCATATATTTT
J gene: TRBJ1-3
V gene: TRBV5-5
D gene: .
CDR3 length: 14
clone size: .

CDR3 protein: CASSLRQGWETQYF
CDR3 DNA: TGTGCCAGCAGCTTACGACAGGGGTGGGAGACCCAGTACTTC
J gene: TRBJ2-5
V gene: TRBV7-9
D gene: TRBD1
CDR3 length: 14
clone size: .

CDR3 protein: CASSIRTGKNTEAFF
CDR3 DNA: TGTGCCAGCAGCATACGGACAGGGAAGAACACTGAAGCTTTCTTT
J gene: TRBJ1-1
V gene: TRBV13
D gene: TRBD1
CDR3 length: 15
clone size: .

CDR3 protein: CASSPWDRVETQYF
CDR3 DNA: TGTGCCAGCAGCCCCTGGGACAGGGTGGAGACCCAGTACTTC
J gene: TRBJ2-5
V gene: TRBV9
D gene: TRBD1
CDR3 length: 14
clone size: once

CDR3 protein: CATEDGLFHTDTQYF
CDR3 DNA: TGTGCCACCGAAGATGGACTTTTCCACACAGATACGCAGTATTTT
J gene: TRBJ2-3
V gene: TRBV24-1
D gene: .
CDR3 length: 15
clone size: .

CDR3 protein: CASSLGGRGASYEQYF
CDR3 DNA: TGTGCCAGCAGCTTAGGAGGGCGGGGGGCCTCCTACGAGCAGTACTTC
J gene: TRBJ2-7
V gene: TRBV7-2
D gene: TRBD2
CDR3 length: 16
clone size: .

CDR3 protein: CASSPATLDTEAFF
CDR3 DNA: TGCGCCAGCAGCCCAGCGACCTTGGACACTGAAGCTTTCTTT
J gene: TRBJ1-1
V gene: TRBV5-1
D gene: .
CDR3 length: 14
clone size: .

CDR3 protein: CASSYRDRVNEQYF
CDR3 DNA: TGTGCCAGCAGTTACCGGGACAGGGTAAACGAGCAGTACTTC
J gene: TRBJ2-7
V gene: TRBV6-6
D gene: TRBD1
CDR3 length: 14
clone size: .

CDR3 protein: CASSATPTEAFF
CDR3 DNA: TGTGCCAGCAGCGCGACACCCACTGAAGCTTTCTTT
J gene: TRBJ1-1
V gene: TRBV9
D gene: .
CDR3 length: 12
clone size: .

CDR3 protein: CASSEGAGQGKGNQPQHF
CDR3 DNA: TGTGCCAGCAGTGAAGGAGCTGGGCAGGGTAAGGGCAATCAGCCCCAGCATTTT
J gene: TRBJ1-5
V gene: TRBV6-1
D gene: .
CDR3 length: 18
clone size: .

CDR3 protein: CASSLEPSYNEQFF
CDR3 DNA: TGTGCCAGCAGCTTAGAGCCGAGTTACAATGAGCAGTTCTTC
J gene: TRBJ2-1
V gene: TRBV7-9
D gene: .
CDR3 length: 14
clone size: once

CDR3 protein: CASSDTLAVSYNEQFF
CDR3 DNA: TGTGCCAGCAGCGACACTCTAGCGGTATCCTACAATGAGCAGTTCTTC
J gene: TRBJ2-1
V gene: TRBV7-6
D gene: TRBD2
CDR3 length: 16
clone size: .

CDR3 protein: CASSEGQANTGELFF
CDR3 DNA: TGTGCCAGCAGTGAGGGACAGGCGAACACCGGGGAGCTGTTTTTT
J gene: TRBJ2-2
V gene: TRBV6-6
D gene: TRBD1
CDR3 length: 15
clone size: .

CDR3 protein: CASSTWAGGNSPLHF
CDR3 DNA: TGTGCCAGTAGTACCTGGGCAGGGGGAAATTCACCCCTCCACTTT
J gene: TRBJ1-6
V gene: TRBV19
D gene: TRBD1
CDR3 length: 15
clone size: .

CDR3 protein: CASRITGGFEAFF
CDR3 DNA: TGTGCCAGCAGGATTACAGGGGGCTTTGAAGCTTTCTTT
J gene: TRBJ1-1
V gene: TRBV28
D gene: TRBD1
CDR3 length: 13
clone size: .

CDR3 protein: CSASLASGGALLEPDTQYF
CDR3 DNA: TGCAGTGCTAGTTTGGCTAGCGGGGGGGCCTTACTTGAGCCAGATACGCAGTATTTT
J gene: TRBJ2-3
V gene: TRBV20-1
D gene: TRBD2
CDR3 length: 19
clone size: .

CDR3 protein: CASSAPGTGSYNEQFF
CDR3 DNA: TGTGCCAGCAGTGCCCCCGGGACTGGCTCCTACAATGAGCAGTTCTTC
J gene: TRBJ2-1
V gene: TRBV27
D gene: .
CDR3 length: 16
clone size: .

CDR3 protein: CASSRPGGVNTEAFF
CDR3 DNA: TGTGCCAGCAGCCGGCCGGGGGGAGTGAACACTGAAGCTTTCTTT
J gene: TRBJ1-1
V gene: TRBV5-5
D gene: .
CDR3 length: 15
clone size: .

CDR3 protein: CASSASGGSYNEQFF
CDR3 DNA: TGCGCCAGCAGTGCTAGCGGGGGCTCCTACAATGAGCAGTTCTTC
J gene: TRBJ2-1
V gene: TRBV10-1
D gene: TRBD2
CDR3 length: 15
clone size: .

CDR3 protein: CASSQRQGISGNTIYF
CDR3 DNA: TGCGCCAGCAGCCAACGACAGGGAATCTCTGGAAACACCATATATTTT
J gene: TRBJ1-3
V gene: TRBV4-1
D gene: TRBD1
CDR3 length: 16
clone size: .

CDR3 protein: CASSPGGRDSLFPNEQFF
CDR3 DNA: TGTGCCAGCAGCCCAGGAGGGAGGGACTCTTTATTCCCTAATGAGCAGTTCTTC
J gene: TRBJ2-1
V gene: TRBV4-2
D gene: TRBD2
CDR3 length: 18
clone size: .

CDR3 protein: CASSLDHTNYGYTF
CDR3 DNA: TGTGCCAGCAGCTTAGATCACACGAACTATGGCTACACCTTC
J gene: TRBJ1-2
V gene: TRBV11-2
D gene: .
CDR3 length: 14
clone size: .

CDR3 protein: CASSSPRGNQPQHF
CDR3 DNA: TGTGCCAGCAGTTCCCCCCGGGGGAATCAGCCCCAGCATTTT
J gene: TRBJ1-5
V gene: TRBV6-5
D gene: .
CDR3 length: 14
clone size: .

CDR3 protein: CASSVGGVYTDTQYF
CDR3 DNA: TGTGCCAGCAGCGTAGGAGGCGTTTATACAGATACGCAGTATTTT
J gene: TRBJ2-3
V gene: TRBV9
D gene: .
CDR3 length: 15
clone size: .

CDR3 protein: CASSQDTGSRHSPLHF
CDR3 DNA: TGTGCCAGCAGCCAAGATACCGGGAGTCGTCATTCACCCCTCCACTTT
J gene: TRBJ1-6
V gene: TRBV4-2
D gene: .
CDR3 length: 16
clone size: .

CDR3 protein: CASSGLGNTEAFF
CDR3 DNA: TGTGCCAGCAGTGGCCTCGGGAACACTGAAGCTTTCTTT
J gene: TRBJ1-1
V gene: TRBV25-1
D gene: .
CDR3 length: 13
clone size: .

CDR3 protein: CASSPTGGGTGELFF
CDR3 DNA: TGCGCCAGCAGCCCGACAGGGGGTGGTACCGGGGAGCTGTTTTTT
J gene: TRBJ2-2
V gene: TRBV5-1
D gene: TRBD1
CDR3 length: 15
clone size: .

CDR3 protein: CASSLVAGVEAFF
CDR3 DNA: TGCGCCAGCAGCTTGGTTGCAGGGGTTGAAGCTTTCTTT
J gene: TRBJ1-1
V gene: TRBV5-1
D gene: .
CDR3 length: 13
clone size: .

CDR3 protein: CASRPTGTGTEKLFF
CDR3 DNA: TGTGCCAGCAGACCAACCGGGACAGGGACTGAAAAACTGTTTTTT
J gene: TRBJ1-4
V gene: TRBV3-1/TRBV3-2
D gene: TRBD1
CDR3 length: 15
clone size: few

CDR3 protein: CASSEVTGSSYNEQFF
CDR3 DNA: TGTGCCAGCAGTGAAGTGACAGGGAGCTCCTACAATGAGCAGTTCTTC
J gene: TRBJ2-1
V gene: TRBV6-1
D gene: TRBD1
CDR3 length: 16
clone size: .

CDR3 protein: CASSEMVSIYNEQFF
CDR3 DNA: TGTGCCAGCAGTGAGATGGTCAGTATTTACAATGAGCAGTTCTTC
J gene: TRBJ2-1
V gene: TRBV6-1
D gene: .
CDR3 length: 15
clone size: .

CDR3 protein: CASSYGGQPQHF
CDR3 DNA: TGTGCCAGCAGTTACGGGGGGCAGCCCCAGCATTTT
J gene: TRBJ1-5
V gene: TRBV6-2/TRBV6-3
D gene: .
CDR3 length: 12
clone size: .

CDR3 protein: CATSRDVGGTEAFF
CDR3 DNA: TGTGCCACCAGCAGAGACGTGGGGGGTACTGAAGCTTTCTTT
J gene: TRBJ1-1
V gene: TRBV15
D gene: .
CDR3 length: 14
clone size: .

CDR3 protein: CALVIAGARGTQYF
CDR3 DNA: TGTGCCTTAGTCATAGCGGGAGCGAGGGGGACCCAGTACTTC
J gene: TRBJ2-5
V gene: TRBV30
D gene: TRBD2
CDR3 length: 14
clone size: .

CDR3 protein: CASGLAGTSGGVYEQYF
CDR3 DNA: TGTGCTAGTGGTTTGGCCGGGACTAGCGGGGGGGTCTACGAGCAGTACTTC
J gene: TRBJ2-7
V gene: TRBV12-5
D gene: TRBD2
CDR3 length: 17
clone size: .

CDR3 protein: CASSLAIEGAYGYTF
CDR3 DNA: TGCGCCAGCAGCTTGGCCATTGAGGGGGCGTATGGCTACACCTTC
J gene: TRBJ1-2
V gene: TRBV5-1
D gene: TRBD1
CDR3 length: 15
clone size: .

CDR3 protein: CASSLVGTDYGYTF
CDR3 DNA: TGTGCCAGCAGCTTGGTGGGGACAGACTATGGCTACACCTTC
J gene: TRBJ1-2
V gene: TRBV5-4
D gene: TRBD1
CDR3 length: 14
clone size: once

CDR3 protein: CASRSWTRATINYGYTF
CDR3 DNA: TGTGCCAGTAGGTCTTGGACGCGGGCCACTATTAACTATGGCTACACCTTC
J gene: TRBJ1-2
V gene: TRBV19
D gene: .
CDR3 length: 17
clone size: once

CDR3 protein: CASSLEGQGLSEQFF
CDR3 DNA: TGTGCCAGCAGCTTAGAGGGACAGGGCTTGAGTGAGCAGTTCTTC
J gene: TRBJ2-1
V gene: TRBV11-2
D gene: TRBD1
CDR3 length: 15
clone size: few

CDR3 protein: CASSDNGVFNYGYTF
CDR3 DNA: TGTGCCAGCAGTGACAACGGGGTTTTCAACTATGGCTACACCTTC
J gene: TRBJ1-2
V gene: TRBV6-4
D gene: .
CDR3 length: 15
clone size: .

CDR3 protein: CAISGTTPNTEAFF
CDR3 DNA: TGTGCCATCAGTGGAACTACCCCGAACACTGAAGCTTTCTTT
J gene: TRBJ1-1
V gene: TRBV10-3
D gene: .
CDR3 length: 14
clone size: .

CDR3 protein: CASGRTGGAYEQYF
CDR3 DNA: TGTGCCAGCGGTAGAACAGGGGGCGCCTACGAGCAGTACTTC
J gene: TRBJ2-7
V gene: TRBV27
D gene: TRBD1
CDR3 length: 14
clone size: .

CDR3 protein: CASTVSLNTEAFF
CDR3 DNA: TGCGCCAGCACAGTCAGTCTGAACACTGAAGCTTTCTTT
J gene: TRBJ1-1
V gene: TRBV10-1
D gene: .
CDR3 length: 13
clone size: few

CDR3 protein: CASSQALADYNEQFF
CDR3 DNA: TGCGCCAGCAGCCAGGCACTAGCGGACTACAATGAGCAGTTCTTC
J gene: TRBJ2-1
V gene: TRBV4-1
D gene: TRBD2
CDR3 length: 15
clone size: .

CDR3 protein: CASSLEGGTGEYIQYF
CDR3 DNA: TGTGCCAGCAGTCTCGAGGGAGGCACAGGCGAGTACATTCAGTACTTC
J gene: TRBJ2-4
V gene: TRBV21-1
D gene: .
CDR3 length: 16
clone size: .

CDR3 protein: CAWSPPEPGGRASEQYF
CDR3 DNA: TGTGCCTGGAGCCCACCTGAGCCCGGCGGGAGGGCTTCTGAGCAGTACTTC
J gene: TRBJ2-7
V gene: TRBV30
D gene: TRBD2
CDR3 length: 17
clone size: .

CDR3 protein: CASSLVTGLSYNEQFF
CDR3 DNA: TGTGCCAGCAGCTTAGTGACAGGTCTCTCCTACAATGAGCAGTTCTTC
J gene: TRBJ2-1
V gene: TRBV7-3
D gene: .
CDR3 length: 16
clone size: .

CDR3 protein: CASSLGQGAHEQFF
CDR3 DNA: TGTGCCAGCAGCCTGGGACAGGGGGCGCATGAGCAGTTCTTC
J gene: TRBJ2-1
V gene: TRBV3-1/TRBV3-2
D gene: TRBD1
CDR3 length: 14
clone size: .

CDR3 protein: CASSSGTTTDTQYF
CDR3 DNA: TGTGCCAGCAGTAGCGGGACAACCACAGATACGCAGTATTTT
J gene: TRBJ2-3
V gene: TRBV7-9
D gene: TRBD2
CDR3 length: 14
clone size: .

CDR3 protein: CASSQDGPRSPGGYTF
CDR3 DNA: TGTGCCAGCAGCCAAGACGGTCCTCGGAGTCCTGGAGGCTACACCTTC
J gene: TRBJ1-2
V gene: TRBV4-2
D gene: .
CDR3 length: 16
clone size: .